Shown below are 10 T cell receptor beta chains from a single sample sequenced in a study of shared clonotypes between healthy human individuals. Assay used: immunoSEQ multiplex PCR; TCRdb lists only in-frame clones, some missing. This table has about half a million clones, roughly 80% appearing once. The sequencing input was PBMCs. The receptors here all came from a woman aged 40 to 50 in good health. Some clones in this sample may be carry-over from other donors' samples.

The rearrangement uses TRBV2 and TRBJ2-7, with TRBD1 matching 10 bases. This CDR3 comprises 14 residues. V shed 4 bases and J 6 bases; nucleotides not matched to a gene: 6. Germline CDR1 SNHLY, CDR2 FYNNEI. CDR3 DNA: TGTGCCAGCAGTGGGGGACAGGGGCTCGGCGAGCAGTACTTC. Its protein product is CASSGGQGLGEQYF.

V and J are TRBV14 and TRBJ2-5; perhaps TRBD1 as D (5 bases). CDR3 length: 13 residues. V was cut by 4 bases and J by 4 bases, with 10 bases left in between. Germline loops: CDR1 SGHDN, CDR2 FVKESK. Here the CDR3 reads CASSRQPAETQYF. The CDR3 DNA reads TGTGCCAGCAGCCGACAGCCGGCAGAGACCCAGTACTTC. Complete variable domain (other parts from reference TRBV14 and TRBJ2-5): EAGVTQFPSHSVIEKGQTVTLRCDPISGHDNLYWYRRVMGKEIKFLLHFVKESKQDESGMPNNRFLAERTGGTYSTLKVQPAELEDSGVYFCASSRQPAETQYFGPGTRLLVL.

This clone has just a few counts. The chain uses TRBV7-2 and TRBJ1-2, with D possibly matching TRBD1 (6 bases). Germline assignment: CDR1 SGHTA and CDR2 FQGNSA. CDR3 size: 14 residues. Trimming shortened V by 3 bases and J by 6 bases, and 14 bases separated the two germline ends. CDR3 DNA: TGTGCCAGCAGCTTCCCGGGACACGCAGATGGCTACACCTTC. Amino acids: CASSFPGHADGYTF.

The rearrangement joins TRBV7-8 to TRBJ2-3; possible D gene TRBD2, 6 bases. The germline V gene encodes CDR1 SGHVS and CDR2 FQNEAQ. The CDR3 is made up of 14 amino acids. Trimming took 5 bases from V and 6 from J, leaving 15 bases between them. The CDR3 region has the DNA TGTGCCAGCAGCAGAGAGGAGGGTTGGGATACGCAGTATTTT. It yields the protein CASSREEGWDTQYF.

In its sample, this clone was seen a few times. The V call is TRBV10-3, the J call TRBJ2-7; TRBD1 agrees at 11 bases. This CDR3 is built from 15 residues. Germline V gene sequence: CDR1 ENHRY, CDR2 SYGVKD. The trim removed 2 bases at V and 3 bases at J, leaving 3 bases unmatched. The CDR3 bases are TGTGCCATCAGTGAGCGCGGGACAGGGGGCTACGAGCAGTACTTC. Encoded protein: CAISERGTGGYEQYF.

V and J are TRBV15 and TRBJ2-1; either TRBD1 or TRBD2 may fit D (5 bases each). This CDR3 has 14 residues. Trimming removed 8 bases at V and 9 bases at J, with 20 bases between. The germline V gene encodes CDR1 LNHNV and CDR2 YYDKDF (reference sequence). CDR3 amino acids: CATGRGTLAREQFF. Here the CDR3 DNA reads TGTGCCACCGGTAGGGGCACCCTAGCACGTGAGCAGTTCTTC.

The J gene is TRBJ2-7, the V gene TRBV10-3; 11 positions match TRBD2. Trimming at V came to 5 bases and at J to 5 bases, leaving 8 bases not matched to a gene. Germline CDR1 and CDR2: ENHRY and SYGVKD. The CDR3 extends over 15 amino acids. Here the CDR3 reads CAISTTSGSRNEQYF. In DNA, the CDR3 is TGTGCCATCAGTACAACTAGCGGGAGTCGAAACGAGCAGTACTTC.

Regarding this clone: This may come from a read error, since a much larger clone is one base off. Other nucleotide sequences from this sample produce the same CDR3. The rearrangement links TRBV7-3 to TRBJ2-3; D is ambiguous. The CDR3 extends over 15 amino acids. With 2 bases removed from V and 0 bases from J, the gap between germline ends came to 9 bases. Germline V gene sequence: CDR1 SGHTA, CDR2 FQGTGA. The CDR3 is CASSLRWGSTDTQYF. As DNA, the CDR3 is TGTGCCAGCAGCTTACGATGGGGTAGCACAGATACGCAGTATTTT.

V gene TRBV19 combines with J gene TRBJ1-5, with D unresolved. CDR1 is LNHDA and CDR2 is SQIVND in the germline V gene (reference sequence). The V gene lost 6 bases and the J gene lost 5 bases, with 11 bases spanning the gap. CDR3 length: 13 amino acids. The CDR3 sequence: CASRDFGDQPQHF. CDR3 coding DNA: TGTGCCAGTAGGGATTTTGGGGATCAGCCCCAGCATTTT.

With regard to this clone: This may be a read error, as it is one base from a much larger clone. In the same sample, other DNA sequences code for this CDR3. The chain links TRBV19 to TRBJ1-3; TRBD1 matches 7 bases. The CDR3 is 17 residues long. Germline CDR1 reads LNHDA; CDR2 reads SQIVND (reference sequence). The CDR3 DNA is TGTGCTAGTAGTATAGTCGCGGCACAGGGGCTCGGAAACACCATATATTTT. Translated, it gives CASSIVAAQGLGNTIYF.